The 12 T cell receptor beta chains below were found in one sample sequenced in a study of blood T cell repertoires in COVID-19. Generated by immunoSEQ multiplex PCR, the TCRdb table keeps only in-frame clones and is missing some. Here the sample spans approximately 220,000 clones, approximately 90% being singletons. The specimen sequenced was peripheral blood. The receptors were sampled from a middle-aged man with acute or convalescent COVID-19.

CDR3 amino acids: CASSFGTSGAIADTQYF. CDR3 DNA: TGTGCCAGCAGCTTCGGAACTAGCGGCGCTATAGCGGATACGCAGTATTTT. The chain combines TRBV5-4 with TRBJ2-3, with TRBD2 identical over 8 bases. CDR3 length: 17 residues. Germline CDR1 is SGHNT and CDR2 is YYREEE (reference sequence). Unmatched junction bases numbered 14, after V lost 2 bases and J lost 6 bases.

The chain recombines TRBV9 with TRBJ1-6, with no clear D. This CDR3 has 16 amino acids. Germline lookup yields CDR1 SGDLS and CDR2 YYNGEE. V lost 2 bases, J lost 4 bases, and 13 bases lay in between. This chain's CDR3 is CASSVTGDSYNSPLHF. The CDR3 DNA reads as TGTGCCAGCAGCGTCACGGGTGATAGTTATAATTCACCCCTCCACTTT.

This clone showed up just once. The chain links TRBV29-1 to TRBJ1-1; TRBD1 aligns across 7 bases. The CDR3 is made up of 13 amino acids. Per the germline V gene, CDR1 is SQVTM and CDR2 is ANQGSEA. With 7 bases clipped from V and 3 bases from J, the junction kept 8 bases outside the gene matches. CDR3 DNA sequence: TGCAGCGCCAAGGGGGCTACGGACACTGAAGCTTTCTTT. It yields the protein CSAKGATDTEAFF.

The chain recombines TRBV3-1 (or the pseudogene TRBV3-2) with TRBJ2-7, with 14 bases aligning to TRBD2. With 7 bases clipped from V and 6 bases from J, the junction kept 5 bases outside the gene matches. This CDR3 contains 14 residues. From germline, CDR1 is LGHDT and CDR2 YNNKEL (reference sequence). This CDR3 reads CASTIGTSGGEQYF. The CDR3 bases are TGTGCCAGCACCATAGGGACTAGCGGGGGCGAGCAGTACTTC.

V gene TRBV19 combines with J gene TRBJ1-5; D may be TRBD1 (5 bases). CDR3 length: 15 amino acids. Trimming stripped 5 bases from V and 2 bases from J, with 13 bases between. CDR1 and CDR2 from the germline V gene are LNHDA and SQIVND (reference sequence). The CDR3 coding sequence is TGTGCCAGTAGTTTCCCTCGGGGGGGCAATCAGCCCCAGCATTTT. Protein: CASSFPRGGNQPQHF.

This clone was found a few times. Other DNA sequences in this sample translate to the same CDR3. The rearrangement uses TRBV7-8 and TRBJ2-7, with TRBD2 identical over 7 bases. J was trimmed by 7 bases and V by 5 bases; bases with no gene match: 2. CDR3 size: 11 residues. Germline V gene sequence: CDR1 SGHVS, CDR2 FQNEAQ. The CDR3 DNA reads TGTGCCAGCAGCCACGGGGGGGAGCAGTACTTC. Amino acid sequence: CASSHGGEQYF.

The rearrangement links TRBV5-1 to TRBJ1-6; D is unclear. Germline assignment: CDR1 SGHRS and CDR2 YFSETQ. V was pared by 4 bases and J by 10 bases, with 15 bases between. The CDR3 loop spans 14 amino acids. In DNA form, the CDR3 reads TGCGCCAGCAGCCTGAATCCGGGAGACTCACCCCTCCACTTT. Its protein is CASSLNPGDSPLHF.

The chain employs TRBV6-5 and TRBJ1-4; D perhaps matches TRBD1 (6 bases). CDR3 length: 15 amino acids. Trimming stripped 8 bases from V and 8 bases from J, with 21 bases between. In germline, CDR1 is MNHEY, CDR2 SVGAGI. The CDR3 is CASSLRRQGQEKLFF. CDR3 nucleotides: TGTGCCAGCTCTCTCAGACGGCAGGGACAAGAAAAACTGTTTTTT.

The chain couples TRBV20-1 to TRBJ2-7, with a possible D match to TRBD2 (6 bases). Germline V CDR1 and CDR2: DFQATT, SNEGSKA (reference sequence). The length of the CDR3 is 16 residues. Trimming pared 8 bases from V and 4 bases from J, leaving 27 bases between. CDR3: CSTRGEAGNFLYEQYF. In DNA form, the CDR3 reads TGCAGTACTCGTGGTGAGGCGGGGAACTTTCTGTACGAGCAGTACTTC.

The chain employs TRBV19 and TRBJ1-6, with 7 nucleotides matching TRBD1. The V segment lost 6 bases and the J segment 11 bases; nucleotides outside the gene matches: 10. CDR1 and CDR2 (germline): LNHDA, SQIVND (reference sequence). The CDR3 totals 14 residues. CDR3 nucleotides: TGTGCCAGTAGAGGGAGCGACAGGGTCGCACCCCTCCACTTT. Its translation: CASRGSDRVAPLHF.

The chain recombines TRBV18 with TRBJ1-6, with TRBD1 matching 7 bases. V lost 4 bases and J lost 5; bases outside the gene matches: 5. This CDR3 comprises 15 residues. The germline gives CDR1 KGHSH, CDR2 LQKENI. CDR3 nucleotide sequence: TGTGCCAGCTCACGCGGGCAGGGGGATAATTCACCCCTCCACTTT. Its protein is CASSRGQGDNSPLHF.

The rearrangement links TRBV28 to TRBJ2-7, with 7 bases fitting TRBD2. This CDR3 comprises 14 residues. V dropped 7 bases and J dropped 2; count of bases not matched to a gene: 8. Germline V gives CDR1 MDHEN, CDR2 SYDVKM. The CDR3 DNA reads TGTGCCAGCACCCCCCCTAGCGGTACCTACGAGCAGTACTTC. Translated, it gives CASTPPSGTYEQYF. Full variable domain (outside the CDR3, taken from reference TRBV28 and TRBJ2-7): DVKVTQSSRYLVKRTGEKVFLECVQDMDHENMFWYRQDPGLGLRLIYFSYDVKMKEKGDIPEGYSVSREKKERFSLILESASTNQTSMYLCASTPPSGTYEQYFGPGTRLTVT.